The 21 T cell receptor beta chains given below trace back to one sample, sequenced in a study of T-cell memory formation after mild COVID-19. TCRdb re-analysed the 5' RACE reads in MiXCR, keeping a single row per CDR3 protein. The sample contains around 470,000 distinct CDR3 sequences, around 20% of which appear only once. Sequencing was done on a sample of PBMCs or a T cell subset sorted from them (not recorded which). Receptors originate from an adult woman who had mild COVID-19 (a few samples of this study predate the infection). Cell type and time point are not known.

This clonotype was recorded a few times. The rearrangement links TRBV5-1 to TRBJ2-6; a possible D gene is TRBD2 (6 bases). The V and J ends lost 2 bases and 2 bases respectively, with 11 bases between them. This CDR3 comprises 16 residues. Germline values: CDR1 SGHRS, CDR2 YFSETQ. The DNA of the CDR3 is TGCGCCAGCAGCTTAAAATCGGGGGCTGGGGCCAACGTCCTGACTTTC. Its translation is CASSLKSGAGANVLTF.

J is TRBJ2-3 and V is TRBV7-2, with 8 bases matching TRBD1. V trimming: 5 bases; J trimming: 7 bases; junction bases outside the gene matches: 11. CDR3 size: 15 residues. Germline V gene sequence: CDR1 SGHTA, CDR2 FQGNSA. The CDR3 DNA is TGTGCCAGCAGCGAGACAGGGGATCTTTTTAATACGCAGTATTTT. As protein: CASSETGDLFNTQYF.

This clonotype was observed a handful of times. This chain connects TRBV3-1 to TRBJ2-7; TRBD2 aligns across 9 bases. With 2 bases clipped from V and 4 bases from J, the junction kept 12 bases outside the gene matches. CDR1 and CDR2 (germline): LGHDT, YNNKEL (reference sequence). The CDR3 is made up of 17 amino acids. The CDR3 is CASSQLARGGIRYEQYF. In DNA form, the CDR3 reads TGTGCCAGCAGCCAACTCGCGCGGGGGGGAATTCGGTACGAGCAGTACTTC.

The chain employs TRBV20-1 and TRBJ1-1, with D possibly being TRBD1 (6 bases). CDR1 is DFQATT and CDR2 is SNEGSKA in the germline V gene (reference sequence). This CDR3 has 16 residues. Trimming stripped 6 bases from V and 1 base from J, with 21 bases between. The CDR3 sequence is CSAHTNGQPTNTEAFF. The CDR3 DNA is TGCAGTGCCCATACCAATGGACAGCCGACGAACACTGAAGCTTTCTTT.

This clonotype was counted ten times or more. Written as DNA, the CDR3 is TGTGCCAGCAGCCCCTCCGGGAGCCTGACCCGGGTGGAGACCCAGTACTTC. Encoded protein: CASSPSGSLTRVETQYF. The J gene is TRBJ2-5, the V gene TRBV3-1; TRBD2 might be the D (6 bases). This CDR3 is 17 amino acids long. Germline loops: CDR1 LGHDT, CDR2 YNNKEL (reference sequence). V lost 4 bases to trimming and J lost 5 bases, with 23 bases between them.

The CDR3 spells CASSTQENYGYTF. CDR3 nucleotide sequence: TGTGCCAGCAGCACCCAAGAAAACTATGGCTACACCTTC. The V gene is TRBV6-5, the J gene TRBJ1-2; D call uncertain. Germline V CDR1 and CDR2: MNHEY, SVGAGI. The CDR3 is made up of 13 amino acids. Trimming took 6 bases from V and 2 from J, leaving 10 bases between them.

This chain connects TRBV4-1 to TRBJ2-1, with D maybe TRBD1 (5 bases). Germline values: CDR1 MGHRA, CDR2 YSYEKL. V shed 1 base and J shed 7 bases, with 11 bases lying between them. CDR3 length: 14 amino acids. This CDR3 reads CASSQGDSWNEQFF. The CDR3 region has the DNA TGCGCCAGCAGCCAAGGAGACAGTTGGAATGAGCAGTTCTTC.

This clonotype occurred a few times. The genes are TRBV27 and TRBJ1-6; D unresolved. Trimming removed 6 bases from V and 10 bases from J, with 10 bases in between. Germline loops: CDR1 MNHEY, CDR2 SMNVEV (reference sequence). There are 12 residues in the CDR3. CDR3 nucleotides: TGTGCCAGCAGCCAGTACGGGTCACCCCTCCACTTT. This translates into CASSQYGSPLHF.

DNA of the CDR3: TGCGCCAGCAGCCAAGAGGGGCTGCGGGGTAGCTCCTACAATGAGCAGTTCTTC. Residues: CASSQEGLRGSSYNEQFF. The V and J genes are TRBV4-3 and TRBJ2-1; possibly TRBD2 for D (6 bases). Per germline, CDR1 LGHNA and CDR2 YSLEER. V gave up 0 bases and J gave up 0 bases, with 15 bases separating them. The CDR3 has 18 residues.

This clonotype turned up a few times. The chain combines TRBV7-6 with TRBJ2-1, with no clear D. From germline, CDR1 is SGHVS and CDR2 FNYEAQ. The CDR3 length is 13 residues. V was cut by 4 bases and J by 2 bases, with 6 bases left in between. The CDR3 protein is CASSYRAYNEQFF. CDR3 nucleotide sequence: TGTGCCAGCAGCTACCGGGCCTACAATGAGCAGTTCTTC.

This clonotype was observed at least ten times. The V and J genes are TRBV7-6 and TRBJ2-5; D remains unclear. CDR1 SGHVS and CDR2 FNYEAQ come from the germline V gene. The CDR3 is made up of 15 amino acids. Trimming pared 2 bases from V and 5 bases from J, leaving 15 bases between. Here the CDR3 reads CASSLPRLPRETQYF. The CDR3 DNA reads TGTGCCAGCAGCTTACCCCGACTTCCCCGGGAGACCCAGTACTTC.

The chain has TRBV12-3 or TRBV12-4 and TRBJ2-7, with 11 bases lining up with TRBD1. Trimming removed 5 bases from V and 5 bases from J; junction bases left unmatched: 5. The length of the CDR3 is 14 residues. In nucleotides, the CDR3 is TGTGCCAGCAGTATTCGGGACAGGGGGGACGAGCAGTACTTC. Translating gives CASSIRDRGDEQYF.

The chain combines TRBV20-1 with TRBJ2-2, with TRBD2 identical over 9 bases. Germline loops: CDR1 DFQATT, CDR2 SNEGSKA (reference sequence). The CDR3 spans 16 residues. J lost 0 bases, V lost 6 bases, and 8 bases had no gene match. The CDR3 spells CSARALAGPNTGELFF. The DNA for the CDR3 is TGCAGTGCGAGGGCTCTAGCGGGACCGAACACCGGGGAGCTGTTTTTT.

This clonotype was seen a handful of times. The genes are TRBV7-6 and TRBJ2-5; tentatively, D is TRBD2 (5 bases). This CDR3 comprises 14 residues. Germline CDR1 SGHVS, CDR2 FNYEAQ. Trimming took 1 base from V and 5 from J, leaving 11 bases between them. In nucleotides, the CDR3 is TGTGCCAGCAGCTTAGAAGCAGGAGGCGAGACCCAGTACTTC. It specifies CASSLEAGGETQYF.

The chain joins TRBV11-2 to TRBJ2-5; no definite D call. CDR1 SGHAT and CDR2 FQNNGV come from the germline V gene. This CDR3 is built from 16 residues. Trimming shortened V by 2 bases and J by 2 bases, and 15 bases separated the two germline ends. The CDR3: CASSLLLRQNQETQYF. CDR3 nucleotide sequence: TGTGCCAGCAGCTTATTACTGAGGCAGAATCAAGAGACCCAGTACTTC.

This clonotype was seen only a few times. The chain joins TRBV2 to TRBJ1-3, with 9 bases aligning to TRBD1. This CDR3 contains 15 residues. The J segment lost 3 bases and the V segment lost 4 bases, leaving 4 bases of the junction unmatched. In germline, CDR1 is SNHLY, CDR2 FYNNEI. The CDR3 coding sequence is TGTGCCAGCAGTGTTGGACAGGGGTTTGGAAACACCATATATTTT. Translation gives CASSVGQGFGNTIYF.

The V and J genes are TRBV9 and TRBJ1-4, with D uncertain. V lost 0 bases to trimming and J lost 8 bases, with 8 bases between them. The germline V gene has CDR1 SGDLS and CDR2 YYNGEE. The CDR3 has 13 residues. The CDR3 region has the DNA TGTGCCAGCAGCGTAGATTTCGGCGAAAAACTGTTTTTT. Its translation is CASSVDFGEKLFF.

The genes are TRBV4-1 and TRBJ2-5; 9 bases are shared with TRBD1. The CDR3 totals 17 residues. The junction had 10 bases not matched to a gene; V was cut back by 4 bases and J by 1 base. Germline CDR1 is MGHRA and CDR2 is YSYEKL. CDR3 nucleotide sequence: TGCGCCAGCAGCCCAACTAGGGGACAGGGTCGCCAAGAGACCCAGTACTTC. This encodes CASSPTRGQGRQETQYF.

This clonotype was seen a handful of times. The genes are TRBV6-2 or TRBV6-3 and TRBJ1-1; D remains unclear. From germline, CDR1 is MNHEY and CDR2 SVGEGT. The CDR3 is 16 residues long. Trimming took off 0 bases at V and 2 bases at J, with 13 bases between the two ends. The CDR3 coding sequence is TGTGCCAGCAGTTACTCGGGCGGGCGGGTCAACACTGAAGCTTTCTTT. The encoded protein is CASSYSGGRVNTEAFF.

This clonotype was detected only a few times. This rearrangement joins TRBV3-1 to TRBJ1-2; D not resolved. Germline loops: CDR1 LGHDT, CDR2 YNNKEL (reference sequence). This CDR3 spans 14 amino acids. V lost 1 base to trimming and J lost 4 bases, with 10 bases between them. CDR3 amino acids: CASSQGTGSYGYTF. The CDR3 nucleotides are TGTGCCAGCAGCCAAGGAACGGGATCCTATGGCTACACCTTC.

This chain connects TRBV12-3 or TRBV12-4 to TRBJ2-7; 9 bases line up with TRBD1. The J segment lost 3 bases and the V segment lost 5 bases, leaving 11 bases of the junction unmatched. CDR3 size: 16 residues. The CDR3 here is CASSASGTGTGYEQYF. The CDR3, as DNA: TGTGCCAGCAGTGCATCCGGGACAGGGACCGGCTACGAGCAGTACTTC.